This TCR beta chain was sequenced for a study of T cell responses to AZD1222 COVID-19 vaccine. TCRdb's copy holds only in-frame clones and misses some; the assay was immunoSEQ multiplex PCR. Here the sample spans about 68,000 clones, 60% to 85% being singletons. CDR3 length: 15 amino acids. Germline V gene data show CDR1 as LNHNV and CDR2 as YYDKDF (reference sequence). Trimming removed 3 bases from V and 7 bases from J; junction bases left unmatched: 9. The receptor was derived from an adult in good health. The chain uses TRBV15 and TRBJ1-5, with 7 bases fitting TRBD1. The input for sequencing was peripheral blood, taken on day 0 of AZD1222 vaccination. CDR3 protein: CATSSEDRARQPQHF. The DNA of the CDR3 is TGTGCCACCAGCAGTGAAGACAGGGCAAGGCAGCCCCAGCATTTT.